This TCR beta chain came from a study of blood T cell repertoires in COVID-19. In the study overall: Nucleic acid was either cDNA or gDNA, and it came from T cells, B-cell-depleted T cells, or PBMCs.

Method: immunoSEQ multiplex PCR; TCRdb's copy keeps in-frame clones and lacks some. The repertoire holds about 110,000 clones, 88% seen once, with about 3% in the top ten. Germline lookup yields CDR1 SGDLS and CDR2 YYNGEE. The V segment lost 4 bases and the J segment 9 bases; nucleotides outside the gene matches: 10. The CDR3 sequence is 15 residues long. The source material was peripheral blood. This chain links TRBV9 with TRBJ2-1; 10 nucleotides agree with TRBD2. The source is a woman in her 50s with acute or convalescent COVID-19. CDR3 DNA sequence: TGTGCCAGCAGCCTAGAGGTAGCGGGAGGCCGTGAGCAGTTCTTC. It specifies CASSLEVAGGREQFF.